Sequencing of this T cell receptor (beta chain) was carried out in a study of cytomegalovirus exposure and HLA in healthy donors. The primer mix had 60 Vbeta and 13 Jbeta primers. Produced via immunoSEQ multiplex PCR; TCRdb's table is partial and in-frame only. The sample contains more than 150,000 clones, over 70% of which appear only once. Study outcomes and limitations: The presence/absence work took it that sequencing depth was about the same across donors. A few chains linked to CMV were shown in vitro to be specific for CMV antigens. For cytomegalovirus status, the classifier reportedly gave diagnoses with high specificity and sensitivity. It emerged from a later analysis that several of the most significant clusters appeared to be linked to common viral pathogens.

Comment on this clone: Its antigen is still unknown.

Germline CDR1 is PRHDT and CDR2 is FYEKMQ (reference sequence). After removal of 0 bases from V and 7 bases from J, the junction contained 2 bases not matched to a gene. The CDR3 has 15 amino acids. The sequence came from a young woman in good health and CMV-seropositive. This chain uses TRBV13 with TRBJ2-1, with 11 bases fitting TRBD2. Sequencing was done on a sample of PBMCs. CDR3 loop: CASSLGLAGGNEQFF. In nucleotides, the CDR3 is TGTGCCAGCAGCTTAGGATTAGCGGGGGGGAATGAGCAGTTCTTC.